The 27 T cell receptor beta chains given below trace back to one sample, sequenced in a study of identical twins. Each CDR3 protein gets one entry after TCRdb re-called the 5' RACE reads with MiXCR. The sample records more than 400,000 distinct CDR3 sequences, 12% to 15% being singletons. These records were also assigned to another study, of yellow fever vaccine responses in identical twins.

Sequenced material: CD4+ T cells sorted from blood. Receptors were obtained from a woman younger than 30 in good health.

The J gene is TRBJ2-3, the V gene TRBV6-5; 13 nucleotides agree with TRBD2. Losses at the gene ends were 0 bases for V and 5 bases for J; bases not matched to a gene: 8. Germline CDR1 is MNHEY and CDR2 is SVGAGI. The CDR3 is 18 residues long. This chain's CDR3 is CASSYSLAGGPVEDTQYF. The CDR3 nucleotides are TGTGCCAGCAGTTACTCACTAGCGGGAGGGCCAGTCGAAGATACGCAGTATTTT.

V and J are TRBV9 and TRBJ2-3; TRBD1 is a possible D gene (6 bases). The CDR3 sequence is 19 residues long. Germline lookup yields CDR1 SGDLS and CDR2 YYNGEE. Trimming cost V 0 bases and J 2 bases, with 22 bases left between them. The CDR3 DNA sequence: TGTGCCAGCAGCGTAGGGAACCCAGACAGGAGACCTCCCACAGATACGCAGTATTTT. Its translation is CASSVGNPDRRPPTDTQYF. Drawing the rest from reference TRBV9 and TRBJ2-3, the complete variable domain is DSGVTQTPKHLITATGQRVTLRCSPRSGDLSVYWYQQSLDQGLQFLIQYYNGEERAKGNILERFSAQQFPDLHSELNLSSLELGDSALYFCASSVGNPDRRPPTDTQYFGPGTRLTVL.

V is TRBV27 and J is TRBJ2-7; D is uncertain. This CDR3 has 13 residues. V was pared by 5 bases and J by 3 bases, with 11 bases between. Germline V gives CDR1 MNHEY, CDR2 SMNVEV (reference sequence). In DNA form, the CDR3 reads TGTGCCAGCAGTCAAAACGCCGGCTACGAGCAGTACTTC. This codes for CASSQNAGYEQYF.

This clonotype was observed a handful of times. The CDR3 reads CASSRTGSRQYF. The CDR3 DNA reads as TGTGCCAGCAGCAGGACAGGTTCTCGGCAGTACTTC. This chain uses TRBV7-9 with TRBJ2-7, with 7 nucleotides matching TRBD1. Trimming cost V 5 bases and J 9 bases; bases outside gene matches: 7. CDR1 and CDR2 (germline): SEHNR, FQNEAQ (reference sequence). The CDR3 loop spans 12 amino acids.

This clonotype turned up a few times. The V call is TRBV9, the J call TRBJ1-6; D is uncertain. This CDR3 has 15 residues. Germline V lookup: CDR1 SGDLS, CDR2 YYNGEE. V gave up 0 bases and J gave up 6 bases, with 10 bases separating them. Here the CDR3 reads CASSVAVGGNSPLHF. The CDR3 coding sequence is TGTGCCAGCAGCGTAGCCGTGGGAGGTAATTCACCCCTCCACTTT.

This clonotype has more than one count but fewer than ten. This chain uses TRBV20-1 with TRBJ2-5; 8 bases align to TRBD1. Germline loops: CDR1 DFQATT, CDR2 SNEGSKA (reference sequence). V lost 3 bases and J lost 4; bases outside the gene matches: 10. CDR3 length: 15 amino acids. The CDR3 coding sequence is TGCAGTGCTAGCGACGGAGTCACAGGGGGAGAGACCCAGTACTTC. Translated, it gives CSASDGVTGGETQYF.

The rearrangement joins TRBV9 to TRBJ2-5; 8 bases fit TRBD1. CDR3 length: 16 amino acids. CDR1 and CDR2 (germline): SGDLS, YYNGEE. The junction had 12 bases not matched to a gene; V was cut back by 4 bases and J by 4 bases. This chain's CDR3 is CASSPNDRGGRETQYF. CDR3 coding DNA: TGTGCCAGCAGCCCCAATGACAGGGGTGGGAGAGAGACCCAGTACTTC.

In its sample, this clonotype was seen many times. The rearrangement uses TRBV12-3 or TRBV12-4 and TRBJ2-2; D ambiguous. Trimming pared 4 bases from V and 5 bases from J, leaving 5 bases between. The CDR3 has 12 amino acids. CDR3 sequence: CASSSRTGELFF. The DNA of the CDR3 is TGTGCCAGCAGTTCGAGAACCGGGGAGCTGTTTTTT.

This clonotype was picked up a small number of times. CDR3 protein: CAISEVGGGADTQYF. The CDR3 nucleotides are TGTGCCATCAGTGAAGTCGGGGGGGGCGCAGATACGCAGTATTTT. V gene TRBV10-3 combines with J gene TRBJ2-3, with TRBD2 matching over 8 bases. Germline V gene data show CDR1 as ENHRY and CDR2 as SYGVKD. J was trimmed by 4 bases and V by 3 bases; bases with no gene match: 6. The CDR3 runs to 15 residues.

The chain joins TRBV4-1 to TRBJ1-1, with D unclear. CDR3 length equals 16 residues. Germline loops: CDR1 MGHRA, CDR2 YSYEKL. The V gene lost 4 bases and the J gene lost 4 bases, with 19 bases spanning the gap. The CDR3 DNA sequence: TGCGCCAGCAGCCTCCTGCCGCGAACGTCAGGCACTGAAGCTTTCTTT. This sequence encodes CASSLLPRTSGTEAFF.

This chain uses TRBV29-1 with TRBJ2-5, with D possibly TRBD1 on 6 matching bases. The CDR3 contains 13 residues. Germline loops: CDR1 SQVTM, CDR2 ANQGSEA. V was cut by 8 bases and J by 1 base, with 14 bases left in between. The DNA of the CDR3 is TGCAGCTCCAAGGACAGCCCCCAAGAGACCCAGTACTTC. The encoded protein is CSSKDSPQETQYF.

This clonotype was seen more than once but under ten times. The chain links TRBV12-3 or TRBV12-4 to TRBJ2-1, with 8 positions matching TRBD2. The CDR3 is 11 amino acids. The V and J ends lost 6 bases and 12 bases, in that order; junction bases with no gene match: 4. CDR3 coding DNA: TGTGCCAGCAGCCGCCGGGAGGGGCAGTTCTTC. Protein product: CASSRREGQFF.

The chain has TRBV6-5 and TRBJ1-4, with no clear D. CDR3 length equals 15 residues. V lost 2 bases, J lost 7 bases, and 14 bases lay in between. The V gene's germline CDR1 is MNHEY and CDR2 SVGAGI. DNA for the CDR3: TGTGCCAGCAGTTACCCGGTTGCGGGGAGTGAAAAACTGTTTTTT. Residues: CASSYPVAGSEKLFF.

This clonotype was seen a few times. The chain joins TRBV6-2 or TRBV6-3 to TRBJ2-7; 8 bases fit TRBD1. Germline V gene sequence: CDR1 MNHEY, CDR2 SVGEGT. CDR3 length: 15 residues. V lost 5 bases and J lost 6; bases outside the gene matches: 12. This CDR3 reads CASSDRTGFNLEQYV. The CDR3, as DNA: TGTGCCAGCAGTGATCGGACAGGGTTTAACCTCGAGCAGTACGTC.

V and J are TRBV6-1 and TRBJ2-1, with 12 bases that match TRBD2. CDR3 length equals 16 residues. The V gene end was trimmed by 6 bases and the J gene end by 6 bases; junction bases not matched to a gene: 9. Germline V gives CDR1 MNHNS, CDR2 SASEGT. This chain's CDR3 is CASRNTGLAGLNEQFF. CDR3 sequence (DNA): TGTGCCAGCAGAAATACGGGACTAGCGGGCCTCAATGAGCAGTTCTTC.

This clonotype has a count of ten or more. The chain joins TRBV5-1 to TRBJ2-5; possible D gene TRBD1, 6 bases. This CDR3 spans 14 amino acids. The V gene's germline CDR1 is SGHRS and CDR2 YFSETQ. Trimming removed 2 bases at V and 5 bases at J, with 13 bases between. This chain's CDR3 is CASSFTGKLETQYF. CDR3 coding DNA: TGCGCCAGCAGCTTCACAGGGAAGTTGGAGACCCAGTACTTC.

The gene calls are TRBV6-2 or TRBV6-3 and TRBJ1-2; the D gene is possibly TRBD1 (6 bases). V was clipped by 7 bases and J by 7 bases, with 16 bases between them. CDR3 length: 13 amino acids. CDR1 and CDR2 from the germline V gene are MNHEY and SVGEGT. The CDR3 here is CASTQWDMAGYTF. DNA for the CDR3: TGTGCCAGCACCCAATGGGACATGGCTGGCTACACCTTC.

This clonotype appeared a few times. The chain employs TRBV7-8 and TRBJ2-7; perhaps TRBD2 as D (6 bases). Germline CDR1 and CDR2: SGHVS and FQNEAQ. V gave up 3 bases and J gave up 3 bases, with 15 bases separating them. CDR3 length equals 15 residues. The CDR3 reads CASSLGEVLNYEQYF. The CDR3 coding sequence is TGTGCCAGCAGCTTGGGGGAGGTGTTGAACTACGAGCAGTACTTC.

This clonotype was found a few times. The chain is built from TRBV29-1 and TRBJ2-1; the D gene is possibly TRBD2 (5 bases). The CDR3 is 15 amino acids. Germline lookup yields CDR1 SQVTM and CDR2 ANQGSEA. V was trimmed by 1 base and J by 4 bases, leaving 14 bases between them. CDR3 nucleotide sequence: TGCAGCGTTGAAGGTCTCAGACTACCGTACAATGAGCAGTTCTTC. Translated: CSVEGLRLPYNEQFF.

This chain joins TRBV10-3 and TRBJ2-1; no firm D call. The CDR3 covers 14 residues. Between the trimmed V and J ends, which lost 0 bases and 6 bases, there was a span of 9 bases. Germline assignment: CDR1 ENHRY and CDR2 SYGVKD. The CDR3 spells CAISESGAFNEQFF. CDR3 nucleotide sequence: TGTGCCATCAGTGAGTCCGGAGCGTTCAATGAGCAGTTCTTC.

This clonotype came up many times. V usage is TRBV27 and J usage is TRBJ1-4; D is possibly TRBD1 (5 bases). CDR1 MNHEY and CDR2 SMNVEV come from the germline V gene (reference sequence). The CDR3 runs 14 residues. Trimming pared 2 bases from V and 4 bases from J, leaving 8 bases between. CDR3 sequence (DNA): TGTGCCAGCAGTTTAAGGGGTGATAATGAAAAACTGTTTTTT. As protein: CASSLRGDNEKLFF.

The CDR3 nucleotides are TGTGCCAGCAGCTTAGAACTCGTAGCCTACGAGCAGTACTTC. Encoded protein: CASSLELVAYEQYF. This chain connects TRBV7-8 to TRBJ2-7; D remains ambiguous. Between the trimmed V and J ends, which lost 1 base and 2 bases, there was a span of 9 bases. Germline CDR1 and CDR2: SGHVS and FQNEAQ. The CDR3 totals 14 residues.

A few counts support this clonotype. This sequence joins TRBV5-1 and TRBJ1-1; weak D call: TRBD1 (6 bases). Germline CDR1 and CDR2: SGHRS and YFSETQ. The CDR3 runs 13 residues. Trimming removed 5 bases at V and 5 bases at J, with 13 bases between. The CDR3 DNA reads TGCGCCAGCAGAAGTCAGGGGAGGACTGAAGCTTTCTTT. It is translated as CASRSQGRTEAFF.

This clonotype came up a few times. The chain recombines TRBV10-3 with TRBJ2-1; 16 bases agree with TRBD2. V was pared by 2 bases and J by 8 bases, with 12 bases of the junction left unmatched. Germline V gene lookup returns CDR1 ENHRY and CDR2 SYGVKD. The CDR3 contains 19 residues. CDR3 residues: CAISEGTSGGALRRYEQFF. The CDR3 nucleotides read TGTGCCATCAGTGAGGGGACTAGCGGGGGGGCATTACGAAGATATGAGCAGTTCTTC.

V is TRBV5-5 and J is TRBJ1-4; 7 bases fit TRBD1. J gave up 7 bases and V 4 bases, and 10 bases lay outside the gene matches. Germline-derived CDR1 and CDR2 are SGHKS and YYEKEE (reference sequence). The CDR3 spans 15 residues. The CDR3 spells CASSGEGAPSEKLFF. The CDR3 coding sequence is TGTGCCAGCAGCGGCGAGGGGGCGCCTAGTGAAAAACTGTTTTTT.

In this sample, this clonotype turned up a few times. J is TRBJ2-3 and V is TRBV7-9; possibly TRBD1 for D (5 bases). This CDR3 is 15 amino acids long. The V gene lost 1 base and the J gene lost 6 bases, with 14 bases spanning the gap. Germline V lookup: CDR1 SEHNR, CDR2 FQNEAQ (reference sequence). Here the CDR3 reads CASSLGGNPGDTQYF. CDR3 bases: TGTGCCAGCAGCTTAGGGGGCAACCCAGGGGATACGCAGTATTTT.

This clonotype has more than one count but fewer than ten. The chain couples TRBV14 to TRBJ1-1; D is uncertain. V dropped 4 bases and J dropped 0 bases, with 12 bases sitting between them. CDR1 SGHDN and CDR2 FVKESK come from the germline V gene. The CDR3 sequence is 15 residues long. CDR3: CASSPVTNLNTEAFF. The CDR3 coding sequence is TGTGCCAGCAGCCCAGTCACCAACCTGAACACTGAAGCTTTCTTT. Full variable domain (remainder filled in from reference TRBV14 and TRBJ1-1): EAGVTQFPSHSVIEKGQTVTLRCDPISGHDNLYWYRRVMGKEIKFLLHFVKESKQDESGMPNNRFLAERTGGTYSTLKVQPAELEDSGVYFCASSPVTNLNTEAFFGQGTRLTVV.